This T cell receptor beta chain was obtained from a study of cytomegalovirus exposure and HLA in healthy donors. Study observations and caveats: More clonal expansion characterized HLA-associated TCR beta chains than equally common others in a later analysis. V segments that were indistinguishable, TRBV6-2 and TRBV6-3 among them, were omitted from analysis.

This CDR3 contains 14 residues. Germline loops: CDR1 MNHNS, CDR2 SASEGT. V was trimmed by 4 bases and J by 0 bases, leaving 9 bases between them. The primer mix had 60 Vbeta and 13 Jbeta primers. As originally analysed: Later, roughly 86 million unique TCR beta chains were counted in an analysis, and about 10 million of them were shared. TCRdb keeps only in-frame clones here, not all; method: immunoSEQ multiplex PCR. D and trimming were read from the DNA, whereas the V and J calls and clone size are those reported in that table. The sample has about 170,000 clones; about four fifths are singletons. About this clone itself: Its antigen is not identified.

Sample: PBMCs. The rearrangement links TRBV6-1 to TRBJ1-1; D gene unclear. The sequence came from a woman younger than 30 in good health and CMV-seronegative. The CDR3 DNA follows: TGTGCCAGCAGTGCTCGAGCATTGAACACTGAAGCTTTCTTT. Its protein is CASSARALNTEAFF.